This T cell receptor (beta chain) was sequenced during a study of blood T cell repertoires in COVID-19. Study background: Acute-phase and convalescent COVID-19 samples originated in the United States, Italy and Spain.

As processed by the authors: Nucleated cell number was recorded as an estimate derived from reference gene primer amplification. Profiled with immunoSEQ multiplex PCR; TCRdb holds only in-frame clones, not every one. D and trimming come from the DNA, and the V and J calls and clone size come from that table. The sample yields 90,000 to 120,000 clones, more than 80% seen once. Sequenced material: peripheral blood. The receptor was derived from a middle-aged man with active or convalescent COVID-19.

The CDR3 DNA reads TGTGCCAGCAGCTCAACGGGGAGCACTGAAGCTTTCTTT. This gives the protein CASSSTGSTEAFF. The V call is TRBV7-8, the J call TRBJ1-1; D gene unclear. There are 13 residues in the CDR3. V was shortened by 4 bases and J by 4 bases, with 10 bases between the two germline ends. The germline V gene has CDR1 SGHVS and CDR2 FQNEAQ.